The 10 T cell receptor beta chains presented below share a single source sample, sequenced in a study of blood T cell repertoires in COVID-19. Clones were read by immunoSEQ multiplex PCR, and TCRdb kept only the in-frame ones, dropping some. The sample includes some 150,000 clones, roughly 79% of them seen just once. Sample: peripheral blood. These receptors all stem from a human donor with acute or convalescent COVID-19. The donor label of this sample is uncertain.

The genes are TRBV20-1 and TRBJ1-2, with 9 nucleotides matching TRBD1. CDR3 length: 15 amino acids. Germline CDR1 is DFQATT and CDR2 is SNEGSKA (reference sequence). The ends lost 3 bases at V and 3 bases at J; junction bases unmatched: 8. The CDR3 DNA follows: TGCAGTGCTAGTCCCCCGGACAGGGGAGACTATGGCTACACCTTC. The encoded protein is CSASPPDRGDYGYTF.

This sequence joins TRBV28 and TRBJ1-1; perhaps TRBD1 as D (5 bases). The CDR3 spans 14 residues. V lost 8 bases and J lost 0, with 13 bases in between. CDR1 is MDHEN and CDR2 is SYDVKM in the germline V gene. For the CDR3, the DNA is TGTGCCAGCGGCCGACAGCTTATGAACACTGAAGCTTTCTTT. It codes for CASGRQLMNTEAFF.

This clone turned up a few times. The V gene is TRBV19, the J gene TRBJ1-1; 9 nucleotides agree with TRBD1. The V and J ends lost 0 bases and 0 bases, in that order; junction bases with no gene match: 8. In germline, CDR1 is LNHDA, CDR2 SQIVND (reference sequence). The CDR3 extends over 18 amino acids. CDR3 in DNA: TGTGCCAGTAGTATAGAAGGTGGGACAGGGAACATGAACACTGAAGCTTTCTTT. It yields the protein CASSIEGGTGNMNTEAFF.

The chain combines TRBV12-3 or TRBV12-4 with TRBJ1-5; maybe TRBD1 (5 bases). The CDR3 runs to 13 residues. V lost 4 bases to trimming and J lost 9 bases, with 13 bases between them. The CDR3: CASSSGLLGPQHF. DNA of the CDR3: TGTGCCAGCAGTTCGGGACTTTTAGGGCCCCAGCATTTT.

V usage is TRBV7-9 and J usage is TRBJ1-1; the D gene is possibly TRBD1 (6 bases). V was clipped by 4 bases and J by 9 bases, with 21 bases between them. CDR1 and CDR2 from the germline V gene are SEHNR and FQNEAQ (reference sequence). The CDR3 is 15 amino acids. The CDR3 region has the DNA TGTGCCAGCAGCTCCAGACACCTTGTCGGGACAAAAGCTTTCTTT. Protein sequence: CASSSRHLVGTKAFF.

The chain joins TRBV7-9 to TRBJ1-6; D gene unclear. V shed 10 bases and J shed 1 base, with 14 bases lying between them. The CDR3 sequence is 15 residues long. Germline V gene data show CDR1 as SEHNR and CDR2 as FQNEAQ (reference sequence). The DNA of the CDR3 is TGTGCCACCCAGGAAGGCGTATCCTATAATTCACCCCTCCACTTT. As protein: CATQEGVSYNSPLHF.

V is TRBV2 and J is TRBJ2-5; D remains unclear. Per the germline V gene, CDR1 is SNHLY and CDR2 is FYNNEI. CDR3 length: 16 amino acids. V lost 6 bases and J 2 bases, leaving 19 bases between the germline ends. The CDR3 reads CASSTGEAVLQETQYF. The DNA for the CDR3 is TGTGCCAGCAGCACGGGTGAGGCAGTCCTACAAGAGACCCAGTACTTC.

The CDR3 DNA is TGTGCCAGCAGCTCAGGACAGGGGGGGAGTAATTCACCCCTCCACTTT. Translation: CASSSGQGGSNSPLHF. The V and J genes are TRBV11-2 and TRBJ1-6; 10 bases match TRBD1. Germline CDR1 SGHAT, CDR2 FQNNGV. The V and J ends lost 4 bases and 6 bases, in that order; junction bases with no gene match: 6. This CDR3 region has 16 residues.

This clone was counted only a few times. The chain is built from TRBV4-1 and TRBJ1-2; D remains unclear. Between the trimmed V and J ends, which lost 0 bases and 12 bases, there was a span of 14 bases. The CDR3 length is 13 residues. The germline gives CDR1 MGHRA, CDR2 YSYEKL. CDR3 region: CASSQDQADVNTF. The CDR3 nucleotides are TGCGCCAGCAGCCAAGATCAGGCAGACGTCAACACCTTC.

This chain links TRBV24-1 with TRBJ2-1, with 9 bases aligning to TRBD1. The CDR3 length is 16 residues. The germline V gene encodes CDR1 KGHDR and CDR2 SFDVKD. J lost 8 bases, V lost 3 bases, and 10 bases had no gene match. The CDR3 DNA reads as TGTGCCACCAGTGATGCTCCCGGGACAGGGAAGGATGAGCAGTTCTTC. It encodes CATSDAPGTGKDEQFF.